A single sample gave rise to the 29 T cell receptor beta chains below, sequenced in a study of human T cells and chemical hapten exposure (dated by TCRdb to the early 2020s). The time point label of this sample denotes: pre-sensitization, week 0. What the treatment or condition label conveys for this sample: therapeutic diphenylcyclopropenone sensitization with weekly scalp DPC. Library preparation employed RACE. The instrument given in TCRdb is NextSeq 500. In-frame beta chains were kept once TCRdb had trimmed the public reads at Q25 with fastp and called clones with MiXCR. Rows matching on CDR3 protein sequence are summarized as one entry with the most common DNA and genes. For this sample there are 250,000 or so distinct CDR3 sequences; around 7.3% appear just once. Roughly 1.2% of the sample rests with the top ten. The starting material was whole blood, obtained in connection with sensitization to the hapten diphenylcyclopropenone (DPC). These receptors all come from a man aged 18 to 29 with alopecia areata. Some clones in this sample may be carry-over from other donors' samples.

This clonotype was counted a few times. V gene TRBV7-2 combines with J gene TRBJ1-1, with D hard to call. CDR1 is SGHTA, CDR2 FQGNSA, per germline. The CDR3 length is 15 residues. Trimming took off 1 base at V and 2 bases at J, with 11 bases between the two ends. The CDR3 nucleotides read TGTGCCAGCAGCTTAGAGCCGGACCCTAACACTGAAGCTTTCTTT. Its translation: CASSLEPDPNTEAFF.

This clonotype was seen many times. The chain links TRBV28 to TRBJ1-5, with D hard to call. The CDR3 spans 16 residues. Trimming stripped 2 bases from V and 3 bases from J, with 14 bases between. CDR1 is MDHEN and CDR2 is SYDVKM in the germline V gene. The CDR3 coding sequence is TGTGCCAGCAGTTTACGAGCAGACTTGCCCAATCAGCCCCAGCATTTT. Its translation is CASSLRADLPNQPQHF.

This clonotype has only a few counts. The chain uses TRBV2 and TRBJ1-6; tentative D call: TRBD1 (6 bases). The CDR3 contains 13 residues. The germline V and J ends were trimmed by 7 bases and 7 bases, with 11 bases remaining between them. CDR1 is SNHLY, CDR2 FYNNEI, per germline. Here the CDR3 reads CASMRDTNSPLHF. The CDR3 nucleotides read TGTGCCAGCATGAGGGACACCAATTCACCCCTCCACTTT.

CDR3 sequence (DNA): TGTGCCAGCAGCCCCTTGGACAGGGCTCCTTCGGGAACTGAAGCTTTCTTT. This sequence encodes CASSPLDRAPSGTEAFF. This chain links TRBV7-2 with TRBJ1-1; 8 bases align to TRBD1. The J segment lost 5 bases and the V segment lost 5 bases, leaving 16 bases of the junction unmatched. The germline V gene encodes CDR1 SGHTA and CDR2 FQGNSA. There are 17 residues in the CDR3.

This clonotype was observed at least ten times. The chain is built from TRBV11-1 and TRBJ2-7; no firm D call. The CDR3 totals 12 residues. The germline CDR1 and CDR2 sequences are SGHAT and FQDESV (reference sequence). The V gene lost 2 bases and the J gene lost 7 bases, with 9 bases spanning the gap. The CDR3 coding sequence is TGTGCCAGCAGCTTACCCCACCCTGAGCAGTACGTC. Encoded protein: CASSLPHPEQYV.

This clonotype came up a few times. The chain links TRBV20-1 to TRBJ2-7; 8 positions agree with TRBD2. V shed 4 bases, J shed 2 bases, and the junction held 4 bases outside the gene matches. The CDR3 has 13 amino acids. The germline V gene has CDR1 DFQATT and CDR2 SNEGSKA (reference sequence). The CDR3 nucleotides read TGCAGTGCTACCCACGGGGGGGCCTACGAGCAGTACGTC. This translates into CSATHGGAYEQYV.

The CDR3 nucleotides read TGCAGTGCTTGGACGGTTAATGAGCAGTTCTTC. It translates to CSAWTVNEQFF. The chain joins TRBV20-1 to TRBJ2-1; no reliable D call. CDR1 is DFQATT, CDR2 SNEGSKA, per germline (reference sequence). CDR3 length: 11 residues. Trimming left V 5 bases short and J 7 bases short, with 9 bases between.

This clonotype has at least ten counts. The rearrangement joins TRBV27 to TRBJ2-7, with D hard to call. V was trimmed by 0 bases and J by 3 bases, leaving 6 bases between them. This CDR3 is built from 13 residues. Germline V lookup: CDR1 MNHEY, CDR2 SMNVEV (reference sequence). CDR3 nucleotides: TGTGCCAGCAGTTTATCGGCTGACTACGAGCAGTACTTC. As protein: CASSLSADYEQYF.

This clonotype was detected ten times or more. The chain carries TRBV20-1 and TRBJ1-6, with a tentative D call TRBD1 (5 bases). CDR3 length: 16 residues. V was cut by 3 bases and J by 8 bases, with 20 bases left in between. Germline V gene sequence: CDR1 DFQATT, CDR2 SNEGSKA (reference sequence). The CDR3 nucleotides read TGCAGTGCTAGGCCCCCGACAGCTACTAGTTATTCACCCCTCCACTTT. As protein: CSARPPTATSYSPLHF.

In its sample, this clonotype was seen many times. This chain links TRBV12-3 or TRBV12-4 with TRBJ2-7, with 7 bases matching TRBD2. The CDR3 length is 12 residues. Trimming cost V 5 bases and J 6 bases; bases outside gene matches: 4. This CDR3 reads CASSPRLAEQYF. The CDR3 DNA reads TGTGCCAGCAGTCCCAGACTAGCCGAGCAGTACTTC.

This clonotype showed up many times. The chain is built from TRBV28 and TRBJ1-6, with D hard to call. The CDR3 covers 12 residues. Germline V CDR1 and CDR2: MDHEN, SYDVKM. Trimming took off 0 bases at V and 9 bases at J, with 3 bases between the two ends. The CDR3 nucleotides read TGTGCCAGCAGTTTATGGGGTTCACCCCTCCACTTT. This gives the protein CASSLWGSPLHF.

Notes on this clonotype: At one end, the junction sequence differs from germline, possibly due to a read error. The genes are TRBV10-3 and TRBJ1-4; TRBD1 matches at 8 bases. Germline CDR1 is ENHRY and CDR2 is SYGVKD. The CDR3 has 14 residues. CDR3 sequence: CTISEGTGVEKLFF. Written as DNA, the CDR3 is TGTACCATCAGTGAGGGGACAGGTGTTGAAAAACTGTTTTTT.

V gene TRBV3-1 combines with J gene TRBJ2-1; 7 bases match TRBD2. CDR1 LGHDT and CDR2 YNNKEL come from the germline V gene (reference sequence). The CDR3 spans 14 residues. V lost 6 bases, J lost 3 bases, and 5 bases stayed unmatched. This chain's CDR3 is CASRLGGNYNEQFF. The CDR3 DNA follows: TGTGCCAGCAGGTTGGGGGGGAACTACAATGAGCAGTTCTTC.

The genes are TRBV5-1 and TRBJ2-3; 14 nucleotides match TRBD2. CDR1 SGHRS and CDR2 YFSETQ come from the germline V gene. Germline trimming cut 3 bases from V and 0 bases from J; bases unmatched to any gene: 3. This CDR3 is built from 17 residues. CDR3 bases: TGCGCCAGCAGCTCCGGGACTAGCGGGGGAAGCACAGATACGCAGTATTTT. It is translated as CASSSGTSGGSTDTQYF.

The J gene is TRBJ1-5, the V gene TRBV20-1, with TRBD1 matching 8 bases. There are 22 residues in the CDR3. Germline V gives CDR1 DFQATT, CDR2 SNEGSKA (reference sequence). Trimming cost V 2 bases and J 5 bases; bases outside gene matches: 29. The CDR3 loop is CSARSNRGTNLISIGDYQPQHF. CDR3 sequence (DNA): TGCAGTGCTAGATCTAACAGGGGGACGAACTTAATTTCTATTGGGGATTATCAGCCCCAGCATTTT.

The chain carries TRBV28 and TRBJ2-3, with D unresolved. V gave up 1 base and J gave up 8 bases, with 7 bases separating them. Per the germline V gene, CDR1 is MDHEN and CDR2 is SYDVKM. The CDR3 totals 12 residues. CDR3 bases: TGTGCCAGCAGTTTATTGGGGTCTACGCAGTATTTT. Amino acids: CASSLLGSTQYF. The full variable domain, its missing parts supplied by reference TRBV28 and TRBJ2-3, is DVKVTQSSRYLVKRTGEKVFLECVQDMDHENMFWYRQDPGLGLRLIYFSYDVKMKEKGDIPEGYSVSREKKERFSLILESASTNQTSMYLCASSLLGSTQYFGPGTRLTVL.

This clonotype was recorded many times. V and J are TRBV28 and TRBJ1-5, with D uncertain. V dropped 5 bases and J dropped 7 bases, with 15 bases sitting between them. This CDR3 region has 14 residues. The germline CDR1 and CDR2 sequences are MDHEN and SYDVKM. CDR3 nucleotide sequence: TGTGCCAGCAGTGACGGTCCCCCAGAGCAGCCCCAGCATTTT. Residues: CASSDGPPEQPQHF.

The rearrangement joins TRBV4-3 to TRBJ2-2; D not resolved. In germline, CDR1 is LGHNA, CDR2 YSLEER. This CDR3 spans 16 amino acids. V lost 1 base and J lost 2, with 11 bases in between. The CDR3 protein is CASSQGGGANTGELFF. As DNA, the CDR3 is TGCGCCAGCAGCCAAGGAGGCGGAGCTAACACCGGGGAGCTGTTTTTT.

CDR3 amino acids: CSADRENTGELFF. The CDR3 DNA follows: TGCAGCGCGGACAGGGAGAACACCGGGGAGCTGTTTTTT. The chain joins TRBV29-1 to TRBJ2-2, with 8 positions matching TRBD1. Germline V gives CDR1 SQVTM, CDR2 ANQGSEA. The J segment lost 1 base and the V segment lost 7 bases, leaving 2 bases of the junction unmatched. CDR3 length: 13 amino acids.

The chain links TRBV29-1 to TRBJ1-2; D possibly corresponds to TRBD1 (6 bases). There are 13 residues in the CDR3. Germline-derived CDR1 and CDR2 are SQVTM and ANQGSEA. Trimming removed 4 bases at V and 3 bases at J, with 12 bases between. Here the CDR3 DNA reads TGCAGCGTTGTCAGGGGTGTTGACTATGGCTACACCTTC. Encoded protein: CSVVRGVDYGYTF.

V gene TRBV4-1 combines with J gene TRBJ1-2; no reliable D call. The CDR3 runs to 15 residues. The V and J ends lost 5 bases and 3 bases respectively, with 16 bases between them. CDR1 and CDR2 from the germline V gene are MGHRA and YSYEKL. The CDR3 DNA sequence: TGCGCCAGCAGCTCCCCAGCGACAAGAGACTATGGCTACACCTTC. This encodes CASSSPATRDYGYTF.

This clonotype has just a few counts. In nucleotides, the CDR3 is TGCAGTGCCGGACGGGCGAACACCGGGGAGCTGTTTTTT. It translates to CSAGRANTGELFF. The gene calls are TRBV20-1 and TRBJ2-2; D uncertain. Looked up from germline, CDR1 is DFQATT and CDR2 is SNEGSKA (reference sequence). Trimming stripped 6 bases from V and 0 bases from J, with 8 bases between. The CDR3 extends over 13 amino acids.

The chain recombines TRBV7-2 with TRBJ2-7, with 7 positions matching TRBD1. The CDR3 is 13 amino acids. V shed 4 bases, J shed 3 bases, and the junction held 3 bases outside the gene matches. Germline CDR1 SGHTA, CDR2 FQGNSA. The CDR3 DNA sequence: TGTGCCAGCAGCTCGTGGACAGGCTACGAGCAGTACGTC. This gives the protein CASSSWTGYEQYV.

The V and J genes are TRBV7-9 and TRBJ2-3; TRBD2 agrees at 10 bases. Germline CDR1 and CDR2: SEHNR and FQNEAQ (reference sequence). The CDR3 loop spans 14 amino acids. V shed 3 bases, J shed 4 bases, and the junction held 1 base outside the gene matches. The CDR3 DNA is TGTGCCAGCAGCTTCCTAGCGGGGGCAGATACGCAGTATTTT. Translation gives CASSFLAGADTQYF.

As to this clonotype: One end of the junction is discordant with germline, which a read error may explain. The J gene is TRBJ1-5, the V gene TRBV6-1; D gene unclear. This CDR3 has 12 amino acids. Germline-derived CDR1 and CDR2 are MNHNS and SASEGT. The CDR3 sequence is CAGSRNNQPQHF. CDR3 nucleotide sequence: TGTGCCGGCAGTCGGAACAATCAGCCCCAGCATTTT.

J is TRBJ2-5 and V is TRBV27, with TRBD1 matching 8 bases. The CDR3 extends over 13 amino acids. V was pared by 6 bases and J by 4 bases, with 4 bases of the junction left unmatched. CDR1 is MNHEY, CDR2 SMNVEV, per germline (reference sequence). The CDR3 coding sequence is TGTGCCAGCAGACCCACAGGGGGAGAGACCCAGTACTTC. Translation: CASRPTGGETQYF.

CDR3 sequence: CSVDVGRMNEQFF. The CDR3 DNA reads TGCAGCGTTGATGTGGGGAGGATGAATGAGCAGTTCTTC. V usage is TRBV29-1 and J usage is TRBJ2-1, with a possible D match to TRBD2 (6 bases). The V gene's germline CDR1 is SQVTM and CDR2 ANQGSEA. This CDR3 is built from 13 residues. Between the trimmed V and J ends, which lost 3 bases and 7 bases, there was a span of 13 bases.

This clonotype was detected a few times. The CDR3 region has the DNA TGCGCCAGCAGCCAGGACATCCGGTACTATGAGCAGTTCTTC. Amino acid sequence: CASSQDIRYYEQFF. The chain uses TRBV4-1 and TRBJ2-1; D possibly corresponds to TRBD1 (5 bases). The CDR3 totals 14 residues. The V and J ends lost 3 bases and 8 bases respectively, with 14 bases between them. In germline, CDR1 is MGHRA, CDR2 YSYEKL.

This clonotype was observed a few times. This chain connects TRBV7-6 to TRBJ1-3, with D hard to call. The CDR3 is 14 amino acids. The V gene's germline CDR1 is SGHVS and CDR2 FNYEAQ. V was trimmed by 5 bases and J by 7 bases, leaving 15 bases between them. In DNA form, the CDR3 reads TGTGCCAGCAGCCCGAGGGCCTTTGCCAACACCATATATTTT. It translates to CASSPRAFANTIYF. The full variable domain, its missing parts supplied by reference TRBV7-6 and TRBJ1-3, is GAGVSQSPRYKVTKRGQDVALRCDPISGHVSLYWYRQALGQGPEFLTYFNYEAQQDKSGLPNDRFSAERPEGSISTLTIQRTEQRDSAMYRCASSPRAFANTIYFGEGSWLTVV.